This T cell receptor (beta chain) was observed in a study of CD4+ T cells in melanoma (dated by TCRdb to between 2021 and 2022). In terms of the full investigation: The study examined neoantigen-specific CD4+ T cells in human melanoma. What the research found in general, with its limitations: Neoantigen-specific CD4+ T cells in melanoma were reported to have a range of differentiation states. The report described a correlation between neoantigen-specific CD4+ T cells and the function of CD8+ T cells, macrophages and B cells.

The donors were melanoma patients. The germline V gene supplies CDR1 MNHEY and CDR2 SVGAGI. After removal of 0 bases from V and 0 bases from J, the junction retains 0 bases not matched to a gene. CDR3 length: 16 amino acids, cysteine to phenylalanine. Solely the CDR3 DNA is kept, with 48 bases framed from the first base. Library preparation used the immunoSEQ multiplex PCR assay. Entries here come from immuneACCESS through TCRdb and include only in-frame sequences with V and J called. Some clones fail to appear in such tables; in the studies checked, an unresolved V gene covers under half of the shortfall, and the cause of the remainder is unknown. Across this sample there are 13,000 or so clones, with 68% seen only once. Approximately 20% of the sample is held by the ten biggest clonotypes. As for this clone: Its binding antigen is unknown. No much larger clonotype is one base removed from it; base qualities were not supplied.

Sequenced input: cells from a culture (not recorded whether cultured in vitro). The chain links TRBV6-5 with TRBJ1-3; 9 central nucleotides agree with TRBD1. The receptor comes from a human donor with melanoma. The DNA sequence follows: TGTGCCAGCAGTTACTCGGGACAGGGCTCTGGAAACACCATATATTTT. It translates as CASSYSGQGSGNTIYF.